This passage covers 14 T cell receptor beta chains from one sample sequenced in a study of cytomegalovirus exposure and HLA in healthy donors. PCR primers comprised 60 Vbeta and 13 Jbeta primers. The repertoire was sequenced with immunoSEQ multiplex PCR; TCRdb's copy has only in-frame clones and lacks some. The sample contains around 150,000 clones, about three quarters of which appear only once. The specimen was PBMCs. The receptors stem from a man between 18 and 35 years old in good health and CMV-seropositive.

CDR3: CAWSLYGANVLTF. CDR3 sequence (DNA): TGTGCCTGGTCTCTATATGGGGCCAACGTCCTGACTTTC. J is TRBJ2-6 and V is TRBV30; D unclear. The length of the CDR3 is 13 residues. CDR1 and CDR2 (germline): GTSNPN, SVGIG (reference sequence). V shed 5 bases and J shed 3 bases, with 8 bases lying between them. The whole variable domain, filled in from reference TRBV30 and TRBJ2-6, reads SQTIHQWPATLVQPVGSPLSLECTVEGTSNPNLYWYRQAAGRGLQLLFYSVGIGQISSEVPQNLSASRPQDRQFILSSKKLLLSDSGFYLCAWSLYGANVLTFGAGSRLTVL.

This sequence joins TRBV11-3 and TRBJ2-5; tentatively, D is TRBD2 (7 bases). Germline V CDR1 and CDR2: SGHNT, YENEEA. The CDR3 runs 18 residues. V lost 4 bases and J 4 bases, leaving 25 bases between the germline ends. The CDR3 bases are TGTGCCAGCAGCTCCCTGGTGTGGGGGGGCCCAGGGGCAGAGACCCAGTACTTC. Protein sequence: CASSSLVWGGPGAETQYF.

The CDR3 here is CASSLALGRGPPRLFF. The CDR3 DNA reads TGTGCCAGCAGCTTGGCCCTTGGGCGGGGGCCCCCACGGCTGTTTTTT. This sequence joins TRBV7-2 and TRBJ2-2; D possibly corresponds to TRBD2 (7 bases). V was pared by 3 bases and J by 13 bases, with 24 bases between. Germline V gives CDR1 SGHTA, CDR2 FQGNSA. The CDR3 has 16 residues.

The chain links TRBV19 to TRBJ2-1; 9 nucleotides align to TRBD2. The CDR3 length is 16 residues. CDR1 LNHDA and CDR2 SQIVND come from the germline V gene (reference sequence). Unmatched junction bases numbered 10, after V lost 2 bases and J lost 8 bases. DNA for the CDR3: TGTGCCAGTAGTATACAAAGCGGGGGGCTGGGCGATGAGCAGTTCTTC. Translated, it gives CASSIQSGGLGDEQFF.

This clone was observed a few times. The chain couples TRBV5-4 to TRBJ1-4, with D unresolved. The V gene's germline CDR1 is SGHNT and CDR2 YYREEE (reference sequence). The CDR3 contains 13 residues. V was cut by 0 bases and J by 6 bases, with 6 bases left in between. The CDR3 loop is CASSLGLDEKLFF. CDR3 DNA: TGTGCCAGCAGCTTGGGGCTGGATGAAAAACTGTTTTTT.

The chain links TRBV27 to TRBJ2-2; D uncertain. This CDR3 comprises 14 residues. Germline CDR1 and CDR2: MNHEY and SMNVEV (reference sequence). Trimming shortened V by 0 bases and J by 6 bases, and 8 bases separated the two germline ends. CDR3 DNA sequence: TGTGCCAGCAGTTTATCGAATCGGGCCGGGGAGCTGTTTTTT. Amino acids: CASSLSNRAGELFF.

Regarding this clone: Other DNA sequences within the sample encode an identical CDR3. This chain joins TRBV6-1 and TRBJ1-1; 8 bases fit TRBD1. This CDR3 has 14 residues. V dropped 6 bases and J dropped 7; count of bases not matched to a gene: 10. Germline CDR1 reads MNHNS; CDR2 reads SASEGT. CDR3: CASRPGTGWIEAFF. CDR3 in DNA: TGTGCCAGCAGACCGGGGACAGGTTGGATTGAAGCTTTCTTT.

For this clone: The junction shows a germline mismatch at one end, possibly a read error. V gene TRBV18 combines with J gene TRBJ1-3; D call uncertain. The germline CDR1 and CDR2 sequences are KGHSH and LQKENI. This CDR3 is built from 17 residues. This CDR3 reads CASAPERVGSSGNTIYF. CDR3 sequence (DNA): TGTGCCAGCGCACCAGAACGGGTCGGGAGCTCTGGAAACACCATATATTTT.

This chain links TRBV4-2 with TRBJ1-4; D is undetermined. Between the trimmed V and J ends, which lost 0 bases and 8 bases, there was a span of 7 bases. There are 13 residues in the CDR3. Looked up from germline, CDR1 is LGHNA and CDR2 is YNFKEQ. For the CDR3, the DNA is TGTGCCAGCAGCCAAGATAGTACGGAAAAACTGTTTTTT. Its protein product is CASSQDSTEKLFF.

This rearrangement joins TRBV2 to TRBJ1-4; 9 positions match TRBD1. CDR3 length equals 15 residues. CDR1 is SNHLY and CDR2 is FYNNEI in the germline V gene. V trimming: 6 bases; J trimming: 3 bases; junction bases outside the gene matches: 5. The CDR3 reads CASRRGTGPNEKLFF. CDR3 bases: TGTGCCAGCAGAAGGGGGACAGGGCCTAATGAAAAACTGTTTTTT.

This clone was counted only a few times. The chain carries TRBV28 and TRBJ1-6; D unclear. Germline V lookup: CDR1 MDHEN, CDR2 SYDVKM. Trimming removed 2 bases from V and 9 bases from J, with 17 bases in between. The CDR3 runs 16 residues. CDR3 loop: CASSLGPSGNSSPLHF. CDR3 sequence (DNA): TGTGCCAGCAGTTTAGGACCCAGCGGGAATAGTTCACCCCTCCACTTT.

CDR3 loop: CASSQELEPSFYGYTF. The DNA for the CDR3 is TGTGCCAGCAGCCAAGAACTCGAACCTTCTTTCTATGGCTACACCTTC. V is TRBV4-2 and J is TRBJ1-2; no clear D gene. The CDR3 covers 16 residues. Trimming removed 0 bases from V and 4 bases from J, with 15 bases in between. Germline CDR1 LGHNA, CDR2 YNFKEQ.

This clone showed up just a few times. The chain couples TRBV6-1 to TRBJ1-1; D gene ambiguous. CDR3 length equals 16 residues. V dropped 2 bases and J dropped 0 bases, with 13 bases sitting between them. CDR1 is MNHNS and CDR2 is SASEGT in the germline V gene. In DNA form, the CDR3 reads TGTGCCAGCAGTGAAATGGGCTTAACATTGAACACTGAAGCTTTCTTT. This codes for CASSEMGLTLNTEAFF.

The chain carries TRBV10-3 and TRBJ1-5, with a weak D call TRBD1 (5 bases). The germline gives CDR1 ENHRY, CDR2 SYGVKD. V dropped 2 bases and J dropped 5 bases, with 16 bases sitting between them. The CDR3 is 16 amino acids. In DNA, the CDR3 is TGTGCCATCAGTGAGGCAGGGCAGGGTGATCATCAGCCCCAGCATTTT. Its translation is CAISEAGQGDHQPQHF.